This paragraph reports one T cell receptor beta chain. Its antigen has not been determined. No qualities accompany the bases; no much larger clone lies one base away. The data stem from a study of blood T cell repertoires in COVID-19 (dated by TCRdb to 2020 to 2022). As for the study more broadly: Samples from collaborators originated in the United States, Italy and Spain and spanned both the acute and convalescent phases of COVID-19. Where available, HLA class I and class II types were obtained from metadata supplied by the sample provider rather than from assay-based typing. Deeply sampled blood TCRbeta repertoires from subjects exposed to, actively infected with, or recovered from COVID-19 were included in the dataset. A freely available public database, intended as a resource for researchers studying the immune response to SARS-CoV-2, is where the repertoires were released. Samples came from the ongoing ImmuneRACE study (first 160 participants) plus 1,254 subjects from 6 global collaborators. The prospective study material was composed of cDNA or gDNA derived from T cells, B-cell-depleted T cells, or PBMCs. A de-identified subject ID, COVID-19 status, age in years and sex were almost always included in the sample metadata.

The germline ends are 6 bases apart after V is trimmed by 4 bases and J by 0 bases. Based on the germline V gene, the CDR1 and CDR2 sequences are MNHEY and SVGAGI. Measured from the cysteine to the phenylalanine, the CDR3 is 13 residues long. Only the CDR3 region is kept as DNA, spanning 39 bases read in frame from base 1. Participants in the prospective study were aged about 18 to 89 years, lived in more than 20 United States geographic areas, and enrolled through a virtual design. To assign participants to cohorts, the prospective study relied on clinical history that participants themselves reported in a screening survey and a study questionnaire. Recovered participants in ImmuneRACE Cohort 3 were defined as having two consecutive negative NP/OP PCR tests, clearance from a healthcare professional, or resolution of symptoms. Mobile phlebotomists in the prospective study collected whole blood, serum and a nasopharyngeal or oropharyngeal swab from every participant. Over a 2-month period, participants in the prospective study had the option of providing additional blood draws and questionnaires. Before DNA extraction, blood samples from the prospective study were shipped at room temperature or frozen.

On the study overall, not on this receptor specifically: How much clinical and demographic metadata was included differed by source and by participant, and the metadata was provided uncurated.

TCRbeta CDR3 regions were amplified from genomic DNA by means of the immunoSEQ Assay, a bias-controlled multiplex PCR. The authors' pipeline ran thus. The number of nucleated cells in each sample was estimated from the amplification of reference gene primers within the assay. To quantify the absolute abundance of each unique TCRbeta CDR3 rearrangement, sequence reads were collapsed and filtered. For each sample, productive Simpson clonality was calculated as the square root of Simpson's diversity index over productive rearrangements. In its TCRdb copy, this immuneACCESS table keeps in-frame sequences only and misses some clones. Where compared with another copy, unresolved V genes explain less than half of these, and the others have no known cause. V, J and clone size derive from that table, while D and trimming were established from the DNA sequence. This sample has about 280,000 clones in its table, and around 84% of those were observed once. The ten largest account for about 2.5% of the sample.

The TCR originated in a woman between 45 and 60 years old who had recovered from COVID-19. The V gene is TRBV6-5 and the J gene is TRBJ2-5; D gene: possibly TRBD2, on 6 matching bases. Sequencing was performed on PBMCs or T cells enriched from blood (not recorded which). The CDR3 here reads CASSWDYQETQYF. The DNA reads TGTGCCAGCAGTTGGGACTACCAAGAGACCCAGTACTTC.